Listed here are 28 T cell receptor beta chains from one sample, sequenced in a study of CD8 T cells in Susac syndrome. The RNA, 0.5 to 1 ug, was put through reverse transcription using random hexamers. TCRdb used MiXCR to reprocess the immunoSEQ multiplex PCR reads, holding one entry per CDR3 protein. The sample contains 160,000 or so distinct CDR3 sequences, 85% to 95% of which appear only once. The sequenced sample was CD8+ T cells from PBMCs. Receptor source: a human donor with multiple sclerosis.

The chain couples TRBV27 to TRBJ1-1; TRBD1 aligns across 10 bases. The CDR3 totals 15 residues. Germline V gene data show CDR1 as MNHEY and CDR2 as SMNVEV (reference sequence). V trimming: 5 bases; J trimming: 5 bases; junction bases outside the gene matches: 8. CDR3 nucleotides: TGTGCCAGCAGTCGGGACAGGGGTTTCGGGACTGAAGCTTTCTTT. Translating it yields CASSRDRGFGTEAFF.

This clonotype was found once. The genes are TRBV27 and TRBJ2-7, with TRBD1 as a possible D gene (5 bases). Between the trimmed V and J ends, which lost 6 bases and 2 bases, there was a span of 14 bases. Germline V gives CDR1 MNHEY, CDR2 SMNVEV (reference sequence). This CDR3 spans 14 amino acids. The DNA of the CDR3 is TGTGCCAGCAGCCCCGACAGATTTACCTACGAGCAGTACTTC. Its protein is CASSPDRFTYEQYF.

The chain recombines TRBV30 with TRBJ2-4, with a tentative D call TRBD1 (6 bases). This CDR3 has 16 residues. V lost 2 bases to trimming and J lost 8 bases, with 22 bases between them. Germline V gene lookup returns CDR1 GTSNPN and CDR2 SVGIG (reference sequence). CDR3 sequence (DNA): TGTGCCTGGAGTACGCCTTACAGGGCATTGGAGTACATTCAGTACTTC. This translates into CAWSTPYRALEYIQYF.

The V and J genes are TRBV9 and TRBJ2-7, with D perhaps TRBD1 (8 bases). The ends were cut back, 3 bases at V and 2 bases at J, with 12 bases in the middle. From germline, CDR1 is SGDLS and CDR2 YYNGEE. The CDR3 length is 14 residues. CDR3 coding DNA: TGTGCCAGCAGCGCACAGGGGGGGGCCTACGAGCAGTACTTC. Encoded protein: CASSAQGGAYEQYF.

The genes are TRBV29-1 and TRBJ2-7, with D possibly TRBD1 on 6 matching bases. The CDR3 sequence is 14 residues long. Germline CDR1 and CDR2: SQVTM and ANQGSEA. The germline V and J ends were trimmed by 5 bases and 5 bases, with 19 bases remaining between them. The CDR3 reads CSVFWVGAFNEQYF. The CDR3 coding sequence is TGCAGCGTTTTCTGGGTGGGGGCTTTCAACGAGCAGTACTTC.

The genes are TRBV29-1 and TRBJ2-3; D may be TRBD2 (6 bases). Germline CDR1 is SQVTM and CDR2 is ANQGSEA. The CDR3 sequence is 12 residues long. Trimming took 4 bases from V and 8 from J, leaving 13 bases between them. Written as DNA, the CDR3 is TGCAGCGTTGTAGCGGCCCCCGCTACGCAGTATTTT. It yields the protein CSVVAAPATQYF.

The V and J genes are TRBV29-1 and TRBJ2-7; 7 nucleotides line up with TRBD1. V lost 7 bases to trimming and J lost 6 bases; unmatched junction nucleotides: 12. CDR1 SQVTM and CDR2 ANQGSEA come from the germline V gene. The CDR3 is made up of 13 amino acids. The CDR3 DNA sequence: TGCAGCGCGGCGGCAGTCCGGACAGGCGAGCAGTACTTC. Translated: CSAAAVRTGEQYF.

The chain joins TRBV10-2 to TRBJ2-4; weak D call: TRBD2 (5 bases). The germline V gene has CDR1 WSHSY and CDR2 SAAADI. V lost 5 bases and J lost 0, with 11 bases in between. The CDR3 spans 15 residues. The CDR3 loop is CASSSFGLAKNIQYF. The CDR3, as DNA: TGCGCCAGCAGTTCTTTCGGACTAGCCAAAAACATTCAGTACTTC.

This chain links TRBV27 with TRBJ2-7; TRBD2 is a possible D gene (6 bases). The germline V gene encodes CDR1 MNHEY and CDR2 SMNVEV (reference sequence). The ends were cut back, 5 bases at V and 3 bases at J, with 11 bases in the middle. CDR3 size: 13 residues. The CDR3 region is CASSGGRLYEQYF. CDR3 DNA: TGTGCCAGCAGTGGTGGGAGGCTCTACGAGCAGTACTTC.

This sequence joins TRBV29-1 and TRBJ2-3; D possibly corresponds to TRBD2 (6 bases). Germline values: CDR1 SQVTM, CDR2 ANQGSEA. V gave up 0 bases and J gave up 0 bases, with 13 bases separating them. This CDR3 region has 16 residues. The CDR3 here is CSVEDLAGTSTDTQYF. The CDR3 DNA reads TGCAGCGTTGAAGATCTGGCAGGGACTAGCACAGATACGCAGTATTTT.

This CDR3 is CASSLARAGTDYNEQFF. The CDR3 region has the DNA TGTGCCAGCAGTTTGGCTAGAGCAGGGACAGACTACAATGAGCAGTTCTTC. V gene TRBV27 combines with J gene TRBJ2-1, with 7 positions matching TRBD1. The CDR3 loop spans 17 amino acids. Germline values: CDR1 MNHEY, CDR2 SMNVEV (reference sequence). Germline trimming cut 3 bases from V and 3 bases from J; bases unmatched to any gene: 11.

The gene calls are TRBV27 and TRBJ1-4, with no clear D. Germline V gene data show CDR1 as MNHEY and CDR2 as SMNVEV (reference sequence). The CDR3 totals 12 residues. V was clipped by 5 bases and J by 8 bases, with 9 bases between them. CDR3 loop: CASSPFGEKLFF. In nucleotides, the CDR3 is TGTGCCAGCAGTCCCTTTGGGGAAAAACTGTTTTTT.

This clonotype has just one count. This sequence joins TRBV12-5 and TRBJ1-2; no clear D. V dropped 5 bases and J dropped 8 bases, with 18 bases sitting between them. Germline V lookup: CDR1 LGHNT, CDR2 FRNRAP. The CDR3 runs 14 residues. The CDR3 sequence: CASGTRPLPGGYTF. Written as DNA, the CDR3 is TGTGCTAGTGGTACCCGGCCCTTACCCGGGGGCTACACCTTC.

The chain couples TRBV12-3 or TRBV12-4 to TRBJ2-7, with 8 bases that match TRBD1. CDR3 length equals 15 residues. V gave up 3 bases and J gave up 5 bases; unmatched junction bases: 9. The CDR3 nucleotides read TGTGCCAGCAGTTTCCCCTCTGACAGGGGCGACGAGCAGTACTTC. The encoded protein is CASSFPSDRGDEQYF.

The V and J genes are TRBV13 and TRBJ2-5; 9 bases line up with TRBD2. Germline values: CDR1 PRHDT, CDR2 FYEKMQ (reference sequence). Trimming took 5 bases from V and 1 from J; bases not matched to a gene: 5. The length of the CDR3 is 15 residues. The CDR3 reads CASSPRGGAQETQYF. CDR3 DNA sequence: TGTGCCAGCAGCCCCCGCGGGGGGGCCCAAGAGACCCAGTACTTC.

The chain links TRBV15 to TRBJ1-5; no firm D call. This CDR3 spans 17 amino acids. Germline values: CDR1 LNHNV, CDR2 YYDKDF (reference sequence). Trimming stripped 0 bases from V and 0 bases from J, with 12 bases between. The CDR3 here is CATSRDRRTDSNQPQHF. The CDR3 bases are TGTGCCACCAGCAGAGATCGCCGGACTGATAGCAATCAGCCCCAGCATTTT.

The chain employs TRBV4-2 and TRBJ2-1, with TRBD1 matching over 7 bases. The junction had 10 bases not matched to a gene; V was cut back by 6 bases and J by 2 bases. In germline, CDR1 is LGHNA, CDR2 YNFKEQ. This CDR3 contains 16 residues. In nucleotides, the CDR3 is TGTGCCAGCAGTCAACGACAGGGCGCGACCTACAATGAGCAGTTCTTC. Amino acids: CASSQRQGATYNEQFF.

The chain is built from TRBV12-3 or TRBV12-4 and TRBJ2-2; D is unresolved. The CDR3 is 17 residues long. V lost 3 bases and J lost 3, with 17 bases in between. CDR3 sequence: CASSFFRAGGYTGELFF. CDR3 nucleotide sequence: TGTGCCAGCAGTTTCTTTAGGGCAGGTGGATACACCGGGGAGCTGTTTTTT.

The chain uses TRBV5-1 and TRBJ2-2, with no clear D. CDR1 SGHRS and CDR2 YFSETQ come from the germline V gene. Trimming pared 4 bases from V and 1 base from J, leaving 14 bases between. The CDR3 has 16 residues. The DNA of the CDR3 is TGCGCCAGCAGCCCTCGGACCAGGCTGAACACCGGGGAGCTGTTTTTT. Its protein is CASSPRTRLNTGELFF.

This chain links TRBV12-3 or TRBV12-4 with TRBJ1-2; 7 bases line up with TRBD1. The ends lost 7 bases at V and 6 bases at J; junction bases unmatched: 8. This CDR3 spans 13 amino acids. CDR3 sequence reads: CASNRQGTDGYTF. The CDR3 nucleotides read TGTGCCAGCAACCGACAGGGCACGGATGGCTACACCTTC.

This clonotype occurred once. V usage is TRBV20-1 and J usage is TRBJ2-1; no definite D call. Germline V gene lookup returns CDR1 DFQATT and CDR2 SNEGSKA (reference sequence). Trimming stripped 6 bases from V and 3 bases from J, with 9 bases between. The CDR3 loop spans 12 amino acids. CDR3 sequence: CSAYELYNEQFF. CDR3 in DNA: TGCAGTGCGTACGAGCTCTACAATGAGCAGTTCTTC.

The rearrangement links TRBV4-1 to TRBJ2-7, with a tentative D call TRBD2 (5 bases). The germline V and J ends were trimmed by 0 bases and 4 bases, with 13 bases remaining between them. Per the germline V gene, CDR1 is MGHRA and CDR2 is YSYEKL. The CDR3 runs to 15 residues. CDR3 protein: CASSQEVPGIYEQYF. The CDR3 DNA is TGCGCCAGCAGCCAAGAGGTCCCGGGGATTTACGAGCAGTACTTC.

The gene calls are TRBV11-1 and TRBJ2-1; 10 bases are shared with TRBD2. This CDR3 comprises 15 residues. From germline, CDR1 is SGHAT and CDR2 FQDESV (reference sequence). The junction had 8 bases not matched to a gene; V was cut back by 5 bases and J by 7 bases. CDR3 sequence reads: CASSLLAGEKNEQFF. The CDR3 bases are TGTGCCAGCAGCCTTCTAGCGGGAGAAAAAAATGAGCAGTTCTTC.

The J gene is TRBJ2-5, the V gene TRBV29-1; D gene ambiguous. CDR1 and CDR2 (germline): SQVTM, ANQGSEA. The CDR3 has 12 residues. V dropped 7 bases and J dropped 5 bases, with 14 bases sitting between them. The CDR3 is CSAHALAETQYF. Written as DNA, the CDR3 is TGCAGCGCCCACGCCCTCGCCGAGACCCAGTACTTC.

The rearrangement links TRBV4-1 to TRBJ2-1, with unresolved D. The CDR3 totals 15 residues. Germline V gene sequence: CDR1 MGHRA, CDR2 YSYEKL. The germline V and J ends were trimmed by 1 base and 1 base, with 8 bases remaining between them. DNA of the CDR3: TGCGCCAGCAGCCAAGTCCCATCTTCCTACAATGAGCAGTTCTTC. Protein sequence: CASSQVPSSYNEQFF.

The genes are TRBV27 and TRBJ2-7, with D maybe TRBD1 (6 bases). CDR1 MNHEY and CDR2 SMNVEV come from the germline V gene (reference sequence). V was cut by 8 bases and J by 7 bases, with 15 bases left in between. The CDR3 covers 12 residues. In DNA form, the CDR3 reads TGTGCCAGCGGACCGACAGGATCTGAGCAGTACTTC. Its translation is CASGPTGSEQYF.

The chain links TRBV20-1 to TRBJ1-2; a weak D match, TRBD1 (6 bases). The CDR3 spans 18 residues. With 0 bases removed from V and 0 bases from J, the gap between germline ends came to 20 bases. Germline assignment: CDR1 DFQATT and CDR2 SNEGSKA (reference sequence). The CDR3 sequence: CSARDIYPGQIPNYGYTF. CDR3 DNA: TGCAGTGCTAGAGACATCTACCCCGGACAGATCCCTAACTATGGCTACACCTTC.

This clonotype came up once. CDR3 DNA: TGTGCCAGCAGCCAACGGGGACCCGCCTTGAAGTGGGAGCAGTACTTC. Amino acids: CASSQRGPALKWEQYF. The V and J genes are TRBV3-1 and TRBJ2-7; D tentatively reads TRBD1 or TRBD2 (5 bases each). Between the trimmed V and J ends, which lost 2 bases and 7 bases, there was a span of 21 bases. CDR3 length: 16 amino acids. Germline V lookup: CDR1 LGHDT, CDR2 YNNKEL (reference sequence).